This T cell receptor (beta chain) derives from a study of T cell responses to AZD1222 COVID-19 vaccine. This clone was observed a few times. Generated by immunoSEQ multiplex PCR, the TCRdb table keeps only in-frame clones and is missing some. In the table there are about 86,000 clones, about 90% of which are singletons. This receptor was identified in an adult who received the AZD1222 COVID-19 vaccine. The sample was peripheral blood, taken 28 days after the second AZD1222 dose.

The CDR3 region is CASSQDSGYGYTF. CDR3 nucleotides: TGCGCCAGCAGCCAAGATAGTGGTTATGGCTACACCTTC. V gene TRBV4-3 combines with J gene TRBJ1-2; D is undetermined. Germline V gives CDR1 LGHNA, CDR2 YSLEER. The V end lost 0 bases, the J end lost 5 bases, and 7 bases lay between the germline ends. The CDR3 runs to 13 residues.